The clone carrying this T cell receptor (beta chain) came up once. The data derive from a study of T cell responses to AZD1222 COVID-19 vaccine. Libraries were prepared by immunoSEQ multiplex PCR; TCRdb keeps only in-frame clonotypes and omits some of them. The sample carries 75,000 to 85,000 clones, approximately 90% recorded once. Material: peripheral blood, obtained 28 days after the second AZD1222 dose. The origin of this receptor is an adult who received the AZD1222 COVID-19 vaccine.

The CDR3, as DNA: TGTGCCAGCAGTTGGGGCGGACCACCTGGGGAGCAGTACTTC. Its protein is CASSWGGPPGEQYF. The V and J genes are TRBV27 and TRBJ2-7; D possibly corresponds to TRBD1 (5 bases). The CDR3 is 14 residues long. V was clipped by 4 bases and J by 7 bases, with 17 bases between them. Germline CDR1 reads MNHEY; CDR2 reads SMNVEV (reference sequence).